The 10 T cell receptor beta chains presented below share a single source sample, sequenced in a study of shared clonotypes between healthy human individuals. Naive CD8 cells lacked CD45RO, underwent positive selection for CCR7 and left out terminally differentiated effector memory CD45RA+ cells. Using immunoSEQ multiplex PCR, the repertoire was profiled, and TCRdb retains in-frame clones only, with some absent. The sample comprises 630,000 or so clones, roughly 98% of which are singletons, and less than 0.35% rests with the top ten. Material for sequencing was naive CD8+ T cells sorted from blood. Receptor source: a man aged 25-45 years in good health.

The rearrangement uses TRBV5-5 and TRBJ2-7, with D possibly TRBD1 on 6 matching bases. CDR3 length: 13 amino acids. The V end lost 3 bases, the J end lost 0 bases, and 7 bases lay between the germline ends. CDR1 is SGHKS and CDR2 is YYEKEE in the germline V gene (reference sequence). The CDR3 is CASSSDSSYEQYF. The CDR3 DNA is TGTGCCAGCAGCTCGGACAGCTCCTACGAGCAGTACTTC.

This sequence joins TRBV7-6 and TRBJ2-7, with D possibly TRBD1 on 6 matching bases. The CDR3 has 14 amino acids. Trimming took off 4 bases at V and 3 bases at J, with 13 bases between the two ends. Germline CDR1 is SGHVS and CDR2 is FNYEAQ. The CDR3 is CASSYRDTDYEQYF. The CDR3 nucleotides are TGTGCCAGCAGCTACCGGGACACTGACTACGAGCAGTACTTC. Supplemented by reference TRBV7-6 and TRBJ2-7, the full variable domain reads GAGVSQSPRYKVTKRGQDVALRCDPISGHVSLYWYRQALGQGPEFLTYFNYEAQQDKSGLPNDRFSAERPEGSISTLTIQRTEQRDSAMYRCASSYRDTDYEQYFGPGTRLTVT.

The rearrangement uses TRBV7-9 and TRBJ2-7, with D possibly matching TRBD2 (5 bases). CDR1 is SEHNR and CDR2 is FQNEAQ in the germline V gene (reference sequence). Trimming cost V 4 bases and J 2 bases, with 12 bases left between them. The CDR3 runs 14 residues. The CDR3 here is CASSSSLGAYEQYF. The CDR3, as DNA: TGTGCCAGCAGCTCCTCTTTGGGAGCCTACGAGCAGTACTTC.

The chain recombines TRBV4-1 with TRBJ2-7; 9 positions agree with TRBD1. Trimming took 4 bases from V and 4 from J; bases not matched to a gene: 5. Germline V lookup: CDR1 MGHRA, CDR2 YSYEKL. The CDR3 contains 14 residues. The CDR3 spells CASSPDRGAYEQYF. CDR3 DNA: TGCGCCAGCAGCCCAGACAGGGGGGCGTACGAGCAGTACTTC.

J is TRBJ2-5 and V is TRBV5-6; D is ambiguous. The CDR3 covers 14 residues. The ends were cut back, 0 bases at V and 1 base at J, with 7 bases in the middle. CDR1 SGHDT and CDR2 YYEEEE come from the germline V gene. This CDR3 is CASSLGSGQETQYF. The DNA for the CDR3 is TGTGCCAGCAGCTTGGGTTCAGGCCAAGAGACCCAGTACTTC.

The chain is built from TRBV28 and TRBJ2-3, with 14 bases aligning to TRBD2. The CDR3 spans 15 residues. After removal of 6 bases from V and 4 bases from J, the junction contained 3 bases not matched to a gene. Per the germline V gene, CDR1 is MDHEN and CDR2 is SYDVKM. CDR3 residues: CASSQGLAGADTQYF. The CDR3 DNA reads TGTGCCAGCAGCCAGGGACTAGCGGGAGCAGATACGCAGTATTTT.

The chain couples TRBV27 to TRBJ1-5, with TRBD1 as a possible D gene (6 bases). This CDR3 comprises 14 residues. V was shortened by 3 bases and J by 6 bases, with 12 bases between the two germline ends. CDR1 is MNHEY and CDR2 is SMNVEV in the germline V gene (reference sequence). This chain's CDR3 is CASSFSRGLQPQHF. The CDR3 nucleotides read TGTGCCAGCAGTTTCAGTCGGGGGCTTCAGCCCCAGCATTTT.

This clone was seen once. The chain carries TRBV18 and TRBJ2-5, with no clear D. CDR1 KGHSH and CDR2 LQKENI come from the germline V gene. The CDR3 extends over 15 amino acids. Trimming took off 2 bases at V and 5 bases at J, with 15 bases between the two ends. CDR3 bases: TGTGCCAGCTCACCAGGGAAAGTATCGTCTGAGACCCAGTACTTC. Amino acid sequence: CASSPGKVSSETQYF. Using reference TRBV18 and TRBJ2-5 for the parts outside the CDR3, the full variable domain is NAGVMQNPRHLVRRRGQEARLRCSPMKGHSHVYWYRQLPEEGLKFMVYLQKENIIDESGMPKERFSAEFPKEGPSILRIQQVVRGDSAAYFCASSPGKVSSETQYFGPGTRLLVL.

CDR3 sequence reads: CSVDFLVNTEAFF. The CDR3 DNA reads as TGCAGCGTTGATTTCCTCGTGAACACTGAAGCTTTCTTT. V is TRBV29-1 and J is TRBJ1-1; D remains unclear. This CDR3 has 13 residues. V shed 3 bases and J shed 0 bases, with 8 bases lying between them. CDR1 is SQVTM, CDR2 ANQGSEA, per germline. Full variable domain (missing parts from reference TRBV29-1 and TRBJ1-1): SAVISQKPSRDICQRGTSLTIQCQVDSQVTMMFWYRQQPGQSLTLIATANQGSEATYESGFVIDKFPISRPNLTFSTLTVSNMSPEDSSIYLCSVDFLVNTEAFFGQGTRLTVV.

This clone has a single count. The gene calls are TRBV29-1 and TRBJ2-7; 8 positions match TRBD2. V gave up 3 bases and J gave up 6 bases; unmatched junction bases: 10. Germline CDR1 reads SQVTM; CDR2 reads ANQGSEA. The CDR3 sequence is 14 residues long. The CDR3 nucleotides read TGCAGCGTTGACGCGGGAGGCAGGTTTGTCGAGCAGTACTTC. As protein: CSVDAGGRFVEQYF.